This is a list of T cell receptor beta chains from one sample in a study of T cell changes during pregnancy in multiple sclerosis. Assay used: immunoSEQ multiplex PCR; TCRdb lists only in-frame clones, some missing. The sample lists over 35,000 clones; 85% to 90% were seen once. The sequencing here drew on CD4+ T cells from peripheral blood mononuclear cells, taken in the second trimester of pregnancy. The receptors were sampled from a female donor with multiple sclerosis, enrolled in a pregnancy study. The CDR3 runs from the conserved cysteine through the conserved F or W. D genes are given only for firm matches. The size of a clone is reported for some rows only, either as once, few or many, or as a class for expanded clones.

CDR3 protein	CDR3 DNA	clone size	D gene	V gene	J gene
CASSLVRTYNEQFF	TGTGCCAGCAGTTTAGTGCGAACTTACAATGAGCAGTTCTTC	NA	NA	TRBV27	TRBJ2-1
CASINSGGLDYGYTF	TGTGCCAGCATCAACTCGGGGGGCTTGGACTATGGCTACACCTTC	NA	NA	TRBV5-6	TRBJ1-2
CASSPAGGQGTEAFF	TGTGCCAGCAGTCCGGCGGGGGGGCAGGGAACTGAAGCTTTCTTT	NA	NA	TRBV6-5	TRBJ1-1
CASSPTTSPQETQYF	TGTGCCAGCAGTCCGACGACTAGCCCACAAGAGACCCAGTACTTC	NA	TRBD2	TRBV6-1	TRBJ2-5
CASSPQTGRGTEAFF	TGTGCCAGCAGCCCCCAGACAGGGCGGGGCACTGAAGCTTTCTTT	NA	TRBD1	TRBV7-9	TRBJ1-1
CATSGFLSSTDTQYF	TGTGCCACCTCGGGGTTTCTCTCTAGCACAGATACGCAGTATTTT	NA	NA	TRBV6-6	TRBJ2-3
CASSLARNEQFF	TGTGCCAGCAGCTTGGCTCGTAATGAGCAGTTCTTC	NA	NA	TRBV5-6	TRBJ2-1
CASSPRGHFSLVNEKLFF	TGTGCCAGCAGCCCACGGGGACACTTTAGCCTTGTAAATGAAAAACTGTTTTTT	NA	NA	TRBV5-6	TRBJ1-4
CASSFTGGSNTGELFF	TGTGCCAGCAGCTTTACAGGGGGCTCGAACACCGGGGAGCTGTTTTTT	once	TRBD1	TRBV7-9	TRBJ2-2
CASNMGGGKDEAFF	TGTGCCAGCAATATGGGGGGGGGTAAGGATGAAGCTTTCTTT	NA	NA	TRBV7-3	TRBJ1-1
CASGQADYGYTF	TGTGCCAGCGGACAGGCCGACTATGGCTACACCTTC	NA	TRBD1	TRBV28	TRBJ1-2